The next 25 T cell receptor beta chains were all read from a single sample in a study of shared clonotypes between healthy human individuals (dated by TCRdb to between 2020 and 2021). The library came from the immunoSEQ multiplex PCR assay. TCRdb carries this immuneACCESS record with in-frame sequences only. Its versions omit some clonotypes, under half of them owing to an unresolved V gene in the studies checked, with the rest unexplained. The sample has more than 1.2 million clones on record, about 98.5% of them singletons. Roughly 0.35% of the sample is in the top ten clones. The sample comprised naive CD4+ T cells sorted from blood. What the cell subset or site label conveys for this sample: CD45RA+ positively selected. The source of these receptors is a man aged 30 to 39 in good health.

CDR3 in DNA: TGTGCCAGCAGCAAAGTAGTGAGGTGTTTGGGGGAGCAGTACTTC. This sequence encodes CASSKVVRCLGEQYF. The chain links TRBV11-3 to TRBJ2-7; D is unclear. Germline V lookup: CDR1 SGHNT, CDR2 YENEEA. Trimming left V 5 bases short and J 7 bases short, with 21 bases between. The CDR3 runs to 15 residues.

This clone was seen only once. This chain uses TRBV14 with TRBJ2-7; tentative D call: TRBD2 (5 bases). The CDR3 is 14 amino acids. Trimming shortened V by 0 bases and J by 6 bases, and 12 bases separated the two germline ends. Germline V gene lookup returns CDR1 SGHDN and CDR2 FVKESK. The CDR3 loop is CASSQDGGWGEQYF. As DNA, the CDR3 is TGTGCCAGCAGCCAAGATGGCGGGTGGGGCGAGCAGTACTTC.

The DNA of the CDR3 is TGTGCCAGCAGTCAGGGGTTCAAGTATGGGGCCAACGTCCTGACTTTC. It translates to CASSQGFKYGANVLTF. The chain couples TRBV25-1 to TRBJ2-6, with D tentatively TRBD1 (6 bases). Per germline, CDR1 MGHDK and CDR2 SYGVNS. This CDR3 is built from 16 residues. Trimming left V 5 bases short and J 3 bases short, with 14 bases between.

The chain recombines TRBV12-5 with TRBJ2-1; 8 bases agree with TRBD1. Germline lookup yields CDR1 LGHNT and CDR2 FRNRAP. CDR3 length: 16 residues. Unmatched junction bases numbered 10, after V lost 0 bases and J lost 9 bases. CDR3 amino acids: CASGLVLGTGYGEQFF. In DNA, the CDR3 is TGTGCTAGTGGTTTGGTATTGGGGACAGGCTACGGTGAGCAGTTCTTC. Full variable domain (missing parts from reference TRBV12-5 and TRBJ2-1): DARVTQTPRHKVTEMGQEVTMRCQPILGHNTVFWYRQTMMQGLELLAYFRNRAPLDDSGMPKDRFSAEMPDATLATLKIQPSEPRDSAVYFCASGLVLGTGYGEQFFGPGTRLTVL.

The genes are TRBV5-6 and TRBJ2-5, with D perhaps matching TRBD1 (6 bases). V shed 0 bases and J shed 1 base, with 10 bases lying between them. The CDR3 totals 15 residues. The germline gives CDR1 SGHDT, CDR2 YYEEEE. DNA of the CDR3: TGTGCCAGCAGCTTGGCCCAGGGGTTCCAAGAGACCCAGTACTTC. Protein: CASSLAQGFQETQYF. The whole variable domain, remainder taken from reference TRBV5-6 and TRBJ2-5, is DAGVTQSPTHLIKTRGQQVTLRCSPKSGHDTVSWYQQALGQGPQFIFQYYEEEERQRGNFPDRFSGHQFPNYSSELNVNALLLGDSALYLCASSLAQGFQETQYFGPGTRLLVL.

The chain has TRBV19 and TRBJ2-3; perhaps D is TRBD1 or TRBD2 (5 bases each). The CDR3 loop spans 14 amino acids. Trimming took off 3 bases at V and 2 bases at J, with 9 bases between the two ends. Per the germline V gene, CDR1 is LNHDA and CDR2 is SQIVND (reference sequence). CDR3 nucleotide sequence: TGTGCCAGTAGTATGGGACGTTTCACAGATACGCAGTATTTT. Amino acid sequence: CASSMGRFTDTQYF.

This chain joins TRBV9 and TRBJ2-7; possible D gene TRBD1, 5 bases. V was trimmed by 0 bases and J by 4 bases, leaving 14 bases between them. CDR1 is SGDLS and CDR2 is YYNGEE in the germline V gene. The CDR3 length is 15 residues. CDR3 loop: CASSVAGNPLYEQYF. The CDR3 DNA sequence: TGTGCCAGCAGCGTAGCAGGGAATCCGCTATACGAGCAGTACTTC. Complete variable domain (other parts from reference TRBV9 and TRBJ2-7): DSGVTQTPKHLITATGQRVTLRCSPRSGDLSVYWYQQSLDQGLQFLIQYYNGEERAKGNILERFSAQQFPDLHSELNLSSLELGDSALYFCASSVAGNPLYEQYFGPGTRLTVT.

The V call is TRBV19, the J call TRBJ2-7; TRBD1 is a possible D gene (6 bases). The germline gives CDR1 LNHDA, CDR2 SQIVND (reference sequence). This CDR3 is built from 15 residues. V lost 6 bases to trimming and J lost 0 bases, with 15 bases between them. CDR3 nucleotide sequence: TGTGCCAGTAGCGCCCAGGGGAAGAGCTCCTACGAGCAGTACTTC. It translates to CASSAQGKSSYEQYF.

The chain has TRBV10-3 and TRBJ1-5; 11 bases are shared with TRBD1. The CDR3 runs 15 residues. The trim removed 11 bases at V and 2 bases at J, leaving 8 bases unmatched. The germline gives CDR1 ENHRY, CDR2 SYGVKD. CDR3 sequence reads: CAVGQGALGNQPQHF. Written as DNA, the CDR3 is TGTGCCGTCGGACAGGGGGCACTTGGCAATCAGCCCCAGCATTTT.

This clone is a singleton in its sample. The chain's CDR3 is CASSLDGREMRNEQFF. CDR3 coding DNA: TGTGCCAGCAGCTTAGACGGGCGGGAGATGAGAAATGAGCAGTTCTTC. The chain links TRBV7-6 to TRBJ2-1, with 7 bases that match TRBD2. The CDR3 spans 16 residues. Per germline, CDR1 SGHVS and CDR2 FNYEAQ. Trimming at V came to 1 base and at J to 7 bases, leaving 10 bases not matched to a gene.

The V and J genes are TRBV7-3 and TRBJ2-2; D tentatively reads TRBD1 or TRBD2 (5 bases each). This CDR3 has 16 amino acids. Germline CDR1 SGHTA, CDR2 FQGTGA. Trimming left V 0 bases short and J 0 bases short, with 8 bases between. DNA of the CDR3: TGTGCCAGCAGCTTAACGGGGGTCCCGAACACCGGGGAGCTGTTTTTT. It codes for CASSLTGVPNTGELFF.

This rearrangement joins TRBV18 to TRBJ2-7; 12 positions agree with TRBD2. CDR1 and CDR2 (germline): KGHSH, LQKENI. V was pared by 4 bases and J by 5 bases, with 6 bases of the junction left unmatched. The CDR3 has 15 amino acids. The CDR3 region is CASSRLAGVENEQYF. CDR3 bases: TGTGCCAGCTCACGACTAGCGGGAGTTGAGAACGAGCAGTACTTC. Drawing the rest from reference TRBV18 and TRBJ2-7, the complete variable domain is NAGVMQNPRHLVRRRGQEARLRCSPMKGHSHVYWYRQLPEEGLKFMVYLQKENIIDESGMPKERFSAEFPKEGPSILRIQQVVRGDSAAYFCASSRLAGVENEQYFGPGTRLTVT.

V usage is TRBV11-2 and J usage is TRBJ2-7; 7 bases are a match to TRBD2. V dropped 0 bases and J dropped 3; count of bases not matched to a gene: 8. CDR3 length: 16 amino acids. Germline assignment: CDR1 SGHAT and CDR2 FQNNGV. CDR3 DNA sequence: TGTGCCAGCAGCTTAGATTGGGAGCGGGGTCTCTACGAGCAGTACTTC. Amino acid sequence: CASSLDWERGLYEQYF.

The V gene is TRBV7-8, the J gene TRBJ1-6; no reliable D call. Germline loops: CDR1 SGHVS, CDR2 FQNEAQ. There are 13 residues in the CDR3. Trimming left V 1 base short and J 8 bases short, with 6 bases between. The CDR3 coding sequence is TGTGCCAGCAGCTTAGATCCGGATTCACCCCTCCACTTT. It codes for CASSLDPDSPLHF.

This clone has just one count. The V call is TRBV12-5, the J call TRBJ2-2; TRBD1 or TRBD2 may be the D gene (5 bases each). The length of the CDR3 is 17 residues. Trimming shortened V by 2 bases and J by 8 bases, and 21 bases separated the two germline ends. Germline V gene data show CDR1 as LGHNT and CDR2 as FRNRAP. The CDR3 is CASGLSQKTGTVGELFF. CDR3 bases: TGTGCTAGTGGTTTGAGCCAGAAGACCGGGACGGTAGGGGAGCTGTTTTTT.

V usage is TRBV10-2 and J usage is TRBJ2-3, with D unresolved. Germline-derived CDR1 and CDR2 are WSHSY and SAAADI. Trimming removed 4 bases from V and 9 bases from J, with 8 bases in between. The CDR3 has 11 residues. For the CDR3, the DNA is TGCGCCAGCAGTGTAAGTGCGACGCAGTATTTT. This gives the protein CASSVSATQYF.

The chain combines TRBV6-5 with TRBJ2-3; perhaps TRBD1 as D (6 bases). The CDR3 has 15 residues. Germline V lookup: CDR1 MNHEY, CDR2 SVGAGI. V lost 2 bases, J lost 4 bases, and 13 bases lay in between. The CDR3 DNA reads TGTGCCAGCAGTTACGAACAGGGTGTAGCAGATACGCAGTATTTT. Residues: CASSYEQGVADTQYF.

This chain connects TRBV19 to TRBJ2-7; possible D gene TRBD1, 5 bases. CDR3 length equals 12 residues. The V and J ends lost 5 bases and 6 bases respectively, with 11 bases between them. In germline, CDR1 is LNHDA, CDR2 SQIVND (reference sequence). CDR3 protein: CASSPQGLEQYF. CDR3 bases: TGTGCCAGTAGTCCCCAGGGCCTCGAGCAGTACTTC.

V and J are TRBV10-2 and TRBJ2-3, with D maybe TRBD2 (6 bases). Per the germline V gene, CDR1 is WSHSY and CDR2 is SAAADI. Trimming removed 8 bases from V and 7 bases from J, with 13 bases in between. The CDR3 covers 12 residues. In DNA form, the CDR3 reads TGCGCCAGCGGGGCGGAGGGGAATACGCAGTATTTT. It codes for CASGAEGNTQYF.

The CDR3 here is CASSGTGPATGELFF. CDR3 sequence (DNA): TGTGCCAGCTCAGGGACAGGGCCAGCTACCGGGGAGCTGTTTTTT. The V gene is TRBV18, the J gene TRBJ2-2, with TRBD1 identical over 9 bases. The CDR3 length is 15 residues. CDR1 and CDR2 (germline): KGHSH, LQKENI. The trim removed 5 bases at V and 5 bases at J, leaving 6 bases unmatched.

This clone showed up just once. The junction shows a germline mismatch at one end, possibly a read error. The chain is built from TRBV14 and TRBJ2-5, with TRBD2 as a possible D gene (6 bases). Germline V lookup: CDR1 SGHDN, CDR2 FVKESK. The CDR3 sequence is 14 residues long. CDR3 amino acids: CASSKEGRGGTQYF. The CDR3 nucleotides read TGTGCCAGCAGCAAAGAGGGACGGGGAGGGACCCAGTACTTC.

The chain uses TRBV2 and TRBJ1-4; perhaps TRBD1 as D (5 bases). Germline V gene sequence: CDR1 SNHLY, CDR2 FYNNEI. Trimming removed 6 bases from V and 4 bases from J, with 15 bases in between. The CDR3 contains 15 residues. The CDR3: CASSTARDRNEKLFF. CDR3 nucleotides: TGTGCCAGCAGCACCGCCAGGGACCGTAATGAAAAACTGTTTTTT.

The V and J genes are TRBV7-9 and TRBJ2-7; 9 nucleotides line up with TRBD2. CDR1 SEHNR and CDR2 FQNEAQ come from the germline V gene (reference sequence). The J segment lost 0 bases and the V segment lost 2 bases, leaving 8 bases of the junction unmatched. This CDR3 contains 17 residues. Here the CDR3 DNA reads TGTGCCAGCAGCTTACCGCTAGCGGGATTGAGCTCCTACGAGCAGTACTTC. Translated: CASSLPLAGLSSYEQYF.

This clone is a singleton in its sample. The V gene is TRBV2, the J gene TRBJ2-5; D gene ambiguous. V lost 6 bases, J lost 2 bases, and 7 bases lay in between. The germline gives CDR1 SNHLY, CDR2 FYNNEI. This CDR3 is 12 amino acids long. Here the CDR3 reads CASRSQQETQYF. CDR3 in DNA: TGTGCCAGCAGATCCCAACAAGAGACCCAGTACTTC.

This clone has just one count. V usage is TRBV19 and J usage is TRBJ2-2; no clear D. V was trimmed by 3 bases and J by 4 bases, leaving 3 bases between them. Germline CDR1 and CDR2: LNHDA and SQIVND (reference sequence). This CDR3 comprises 12 residues. Here the CDR3 reads CASSISTGELFF. The CDR3 DNA reads as TGTGCCAGTAGTATCAGCACCGGGGAGCTGTTTTTT.